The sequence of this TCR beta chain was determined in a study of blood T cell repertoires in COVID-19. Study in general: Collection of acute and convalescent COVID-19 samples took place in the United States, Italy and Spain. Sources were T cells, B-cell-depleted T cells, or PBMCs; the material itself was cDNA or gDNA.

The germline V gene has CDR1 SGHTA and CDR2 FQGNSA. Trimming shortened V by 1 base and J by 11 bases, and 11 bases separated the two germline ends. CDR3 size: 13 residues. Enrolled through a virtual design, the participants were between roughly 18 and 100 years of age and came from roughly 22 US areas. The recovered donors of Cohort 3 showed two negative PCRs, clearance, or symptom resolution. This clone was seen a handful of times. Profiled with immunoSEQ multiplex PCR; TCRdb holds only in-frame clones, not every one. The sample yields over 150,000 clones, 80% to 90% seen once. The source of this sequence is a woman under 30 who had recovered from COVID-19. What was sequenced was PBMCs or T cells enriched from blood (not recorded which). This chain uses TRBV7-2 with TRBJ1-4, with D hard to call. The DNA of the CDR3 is TGTGCCAGCAGCTTAGGGGCGGGTCCGAAACTGTTTTTT. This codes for CASSLGAGPKLFF.